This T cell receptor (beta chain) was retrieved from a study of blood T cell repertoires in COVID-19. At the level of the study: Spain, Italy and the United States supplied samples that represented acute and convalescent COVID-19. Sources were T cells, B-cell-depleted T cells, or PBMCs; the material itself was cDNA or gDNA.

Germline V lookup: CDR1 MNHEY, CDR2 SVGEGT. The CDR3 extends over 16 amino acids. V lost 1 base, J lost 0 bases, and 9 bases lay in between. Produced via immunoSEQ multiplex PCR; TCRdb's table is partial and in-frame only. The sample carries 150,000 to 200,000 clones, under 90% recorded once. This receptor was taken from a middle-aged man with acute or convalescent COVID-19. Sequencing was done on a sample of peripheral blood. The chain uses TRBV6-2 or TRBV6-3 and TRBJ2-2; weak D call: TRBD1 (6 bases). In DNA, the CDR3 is TGTGCCAGCAGTTACTTCGGACAGCCGAACACCGGGGAGCTGTTTTTT. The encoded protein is CASSYFGQPNTGELFF.